The 22 T cell receptor beta chains below were found in one sample sequenced in a study of blood T cell repertoires in COVID-19. Profiled with immunoSEQ multiplex PCR; TCRdb holds only in-frame clones, not every one. The sample holds around 280,000 clones, around nine tenths seen once. Sequenced: peripheral blood. Every receptor here comes from a man between 65 and 80 years old with acute or convalescent COVID-19.

This clone was seen just once. The chain uses TRBV2 and TRBJ1-4; D might be TRBD1 (6 bases). Germline assignment: CDR1 SNHLY and CDR2 FYNNEI. Between the trimmed V and J ends, which lost 6 bases and 4 bases, there was a span of 12 bases. This CDR3 has 14 amino acids. The CDR3 here is CASRPGVVNEKLFF. The CDR3 bases are TGTGCCAGCAGGCCAGGGGTTGTTAATGAAAAACTGTTTTTT.

The chain carries TRBV10-1 and TRBJ1-6; the D gene is possibly TRBD1 (6 bases). Germline CDR1 WNHNN, CDR2 SYGVQD (reference sequence). V lost 5 bases to trimming and J lost 6 bases, with 17 bases between them. The CDR3 runs to 16 residues. CDR3 in amino acids: CASSLDSSMGNSPLHF. The CDR3 DNA reads as TGCGCCAGCAGTCTGGACAGTAGTATGGGTAATTCACCCCTCCACTTT.

The chain's CDR3 is CASSLGRGTGDQPQHF. CDR3 in DNA: TGTGCCAGCAGCTTAGGACGCGGGACAGGGGATCAGCCCCAGCATTTT. This chain connects TRBV7-2 to TRBJ1-5; 10 bases map to TRBD1. The CDR3 is made up of 16 amino acids. The germline gives CDR1 SGHTA, CDR2 FQGNSA. With 1 base clipped from V and 5 bases from J, the junction kept 5 bases outside the gene matches.

CDR3 protein: CASSPLGTASGANVLTF. The CDR3 DNA reads as TGTGCCAGCAGCCCTCTGGGGACAGCCTCTGGGGCCAACGTCCTGACTTTC. The chain joins TRBV7-3 to TRBJ2-6; 7 bases line up with TRBD1. CDR3 length equals 17 residues. The V gene end was trimmed by 5 bases and the J gene end by 0 bases; junction bases not matched to a gene: 7. Germline V CDR1 and CDR2: SGHTA, FQGTGA.

This rearrangement joins TRBV5-1 to TRBJ2-3; 14 bases are shared with TRBD2. Trimming at V came to 0 bases and at J to 0 bases, leaving 9 bases not matched to a gene. This CDR3 spans 20 amino acids. Per germline, CDR1 SGHRS and CDR2 YFSETQ. CDR3 amino acids: CASSLAVGLAGGLSTDTQYF. The CDR3 coding sequence is TGCGCCAGCAGCTTGGCCGTTGGACTAGCGGGAGGTCTCAGCACAGATACGCAGTATTTT.

This clone was seen a single time. V gene TRBV28 combines with J gene TRBJ2-2; 11 bases match TRBD1. Trimming cost V 4 bases and J 5 bases; bases outside gene matches: 6. The germline CDR1 and CDR2 sequences are MDHEN and SYDVKM. The CDR3 is 16 amino acids. In nucleotides, the CDR3 is TGTGCCAGCAGTTCAGCCGGGACAGGGGGAACCGGGGAGCTGTTTTTT. Translation gives CASSSAGTGGTGELFF.

A single count supports this clone. The rearrangement joins TRBV3-1 (or the pseudogene TRBV3-2) to TRBJ2-7; no firm D call. The CDR3 length is 11 residues. V gave up 9 bases and J gave up 1 base, with 7 bases separating them. The germline gives CDR1 LGHDT, CDR2 YNNKEL (reference sequence). The CDR3 is CASSVSYEQYF. The CDR3 DNA sequence: TGTGCCAGTAGTGTTTCCTACGAGCAGTACTTC.

The chain combines TRBV7-9 with TRBJ2-3, with TRBD2 matching over 10 bases. Germline CDR1 SEHNR, CDR2 FQNEAQ (reference sequence). V shed 4 bases, J shed 7 bases, and the junction held 11 bases outside the gene matches. The CDR3 length is 16 residues. CDR3 in amino acids: CASSSHSGGTRYTQYF. Here the CDR3 DNA reads TGTGCCAGCAGCTCGCATAGCGGGGGGACCAGGTATACGCAGTATTTT.

The chain combines TRBV5-4 with TRBJ2-1; TRBD2 matches 11 bases. This CDR3 region has 15 residues. The germline gives CDR1 SGHNT, CDR2 YYREEE (reference sequence). After removal of 3 bases from V and 7 bases from J, the junction contained 6 bases not matched to a gene. CDR3 sequence: CASSSIAGGPNEQFF. CDR3 bases: TGTGCCAGCAGCTCTATAGCGGGAGGGCCAAATGAGCAGTTCTTC.

This clone was seen once. This chain connects TRBV6-6 to TRBJ1-5, with 12 bases identical to TRBD1. Germline V CDR1 and CDR2: MNHNY, SVGAGI (reference sequence). Trimming took 5 bases from V and 1 from J; bases not matched to a gene: 6. CDR3 length: 17 residues. The DNA for the CDR3 is TGTGCCAGCAGTCCACGGGACAGGGGGCTAAGCAATCAGCCCCAGCATTTT. Its translation is CASSPRDRGLSNQPQHF.

The V and J genes are TRBV19 and TRBJ1-2; the match to TRBD1 covers 10 bases. Unmatched junction bases numbered 9, after V lost 4 bases and J lost 4 bases. Per germline, CDR1 LNHDA and CDR2 SQIVND (reference sequence). This CDR3 region has 16 residues. The DNA for the CDR3 is TGTGCCAGTAGTACCGGGACAGGGGCATCTTCCTATGGCTACACCTTC. This encodes CASSTGTGASSYGYTF.

This clone was seen a single time. The chain recombines TRBV29-1 with TRBJ2-4, with 8 bases fitting TRBD1. In germline, CDR1 is SQVTM, CDR2 ANQGSEA. V gave up 6 bases and J gave up 7 bases; unmatched junction bases: 5. There are 12 residues in the CDR3. In DNA form, the CDR3 reads TGCAGCGTGGTGAGGACAGGGAACATTCAGTACTTC. It translates to CSVVRTGNIQYF. The variable domain in full, with the rest retrieved from reference TRBV29-1 and TRBJ2-4, is SAVISQKPSRDICQRGTSLTIQCQVDSQVTMMFWYRQQPGQSLTLIATANQGSEATYESGFVIDKFPISRPNLTFSTLTVSNMSPEDSSIYLCSVVRTGNIQYFGAGTRLSVL.

This rearrangement joins TRBV7-2 to TRBJ2-1; maybe TRBD2 (6 bases). Germline V lookup: CDR1 SGHTA, CDR2 FQGNSA. CDR3 length: 15 residues. The ends were cut back, 1 base at V and 9 bases at J, with 16 bases in the middle. This chain's CDR3 is CASSLGGAVVGEQFF. The CDR3 DNA follows: TGTGCCAGCAGCTTAGGCGGGGCCGTGGTCGGTGAGCAGTTCTTC.

This chain joins TRBV4-2 and TRBJ2-1; TRBD1 is a possible D gene (5 bases). Germline loops: CDR1 LGHNA, CDR2 YNFKEQ. The V and J ends lost 4 bases and 7 bases respectively, with 11 bases between them. The CDR3 is 13 residues long. DNA for the CDR3: TGTGCCAGCAGCCTGTCGACAGTGAATGAGCAGTTCTTC. It codes for CASSLSTVNEQFF.

The chain uses TRBV5-1 and TRBJ2-7; possible D gene TRBD1, 5 bases. This CDR3 contains 15 residues. Germline V CDR1 and CDR2: SGHRS, YFSETQ. V lost 0 bases and J lost 3, with 13 bases in between. The CDR3 spells CASSLDPGNFYEQYF. The DNA for the CDR3 is TGCGCCAGCAGCTTGGATCCAGGGAACTTCTACGAGCAGTACTTC.

This clone was seen once. The chain combines TRBV7-3 with TRBJ1-2; no reliable D call. The CDR3 loop spans 14 amino acids. Germline V lookup: CDR1 SGHTA, CDR2 FQGTGA. Trimming pared 10 bases from V and 3 bases from J, leaving 18 bases between. This CDR3 is CAIPLPDWHYGYTF. The CDR3 coding sequence is TGTGCCATCCCACTCCCAGACTGGCACTATGGCTACACCTTC.

The rearrangement joins TRBV6-2 or TRBV6-3 to TRBJ2-1, with 16 bases aligning to TRBD2. CDR3 length: 20 amino acids. Germline V CDR1 and CDR2: MNHEY, SVGEGT. V was clipped by 5 bases and J by 2 bases; unmatched bases: 12. CDR3 sequence: CASSAGGLAGGLPTYNEQFF. The CDR3 DNA is TGTGCCAGCAGTGCCGGGGGACTAGCGGGAGGGCTACCTACCTACAATGAGCAGTTCTTC.

The V and J genes are TRBV19 and TRBJ2-1; possibly TRBD2 for D (6 bases). Germline V gives CDR1 LNHDA, CDR2 SQIVND (reference sequence). V gave up 1 base and J gave up 1 base, with 20 bases separating them. There are 19 residues in the CDR3. The CDR3 is CASSIGFRALASSYNEQFF. CDR3 nucleotide sequence: TGTGCCAGTAGTATAGGATTTAGGGCACTAGCCTCTTCCTACAATGAGCAGTTCTTC.

CDR3 nucleotides: TGTGCCAGCTCACCATCAGCGGGGTCGAACACCGGGGAGCTGTTTTTT. This sequence encodes CASSPSAGSNTGELFF. The chain joins TRBV18 to TRBJ2-2; 7 positions agree with TRBD2. The CDR3 covers 16 residues. From germline, CDR1 is KGHSH and CDR2 LQKENI. V was pared by 2 bases and J by 0 bases, with 3 bases of the junction left unmatched. The complete variable domain, with remaining parts taken from reference TRBV18 and TRBJ2-2, reads NAGVMQNPRHLVRRRGQEARLRCSPMKGHSHVYWYRQLPEEGLKFMVYLQKENIIDESGMPKERFSAEFPKEGPSILRIQQVVRGDSAAYFCASSPSAGSNTGELFFGEGSRLTVL.

The genes are TRBV6-6 and TRBJ2-5; D possibly corresponds to TRBD2 (5 bases). The CDR3 consists of 15 residues. Trimming cost V 2 bases and J 4 bases, with 14 bases left between them. Germline assignment: CDR1 MNHNY and CDR2 SVGAGI (reference sequence). The CDR3, as DNA: TGTGCCAGCAGTTACACCGGGATCCCCCGAGAGACCCAGTACTTC. Its protein is CASSYTGIPRETQYF.

Only a few counts were recorded for this clone. The CDR3 region has the DNA TGTGCCAGCAGCCGACTAGCGGGGGGCGAGCAGTACTTC. Its protein is CASSRLAGGEQYF. The chain links TRBV7-3 to TRBJ2-7; 13 bases fit TRBD2. The CDR3 is 13 residues long. Per germline, CDR1 SGHTA and CDR2 FQGTGA. V was pared by 5 bases and J by 6 bases, with 1 base of the junction left unmatched.

The chain has TRBV3-1 (or the pseudogene TRBV3-2) and TRBJ2-1; 8 bases align to TRBD2. In germline, CDR1 is LGHDT, CDR2 YNNKEL (reference sequence). The CDR3 runs 17 residues. V lost 4 bases and J lost 5; bases outside the gene matches: 13. The CDR3 spells CASSRVLLAGNHNEQFF. The CDR3, as DNA: TGTGCCAGCAGCCGAGTTCTCCTAGCGGGCAACCACAATGAGCAGTTCTTC.